The rows below give T cell receptor beta chains drawn from one sample of a study of T cell changes during pregnancy in multiple sclerosis. Sequencing was performed with immunoSEQ multiplex PCR; in TCRdb, only in-frame clones are kept and a portion is missing. The repertoire holds 75,000 to 95,000 clones, 85% to 95% seen once, with about 0.91% in the top ten. The material sequenced was peripheral blood, taken before pregnancy. These TCRs come from a female donor with multiple sclerosis, enrolled in a pregnancy study. Both conserved end residues are part of each CDR3. The D gene is left open where the match is weak. Not every row has a clone size; where given, it reads once, few, many or a size class.

TRBD1	TRBV6-5	TRBJ1-1	NA	TGTGCCAGCAGGGGACAGGTGCCGAACACTGAAGCTTTCTTT	CASRGQVPNTEAFF
NA	TRBV9	TRBJ2-3	NA	TGTGCCAGCAGCGGACAAGTTGGTTCAGATACGCAGTATTTT	CASSGQVGSDTQYF
NA	TRBV15	TRBJ1-3	NA	TGTGCCACCAGCAGAGATGTCGGGGTCCCATTCCGAAACTCTGGAAACACCATATATTTT	CATSRDVGVPFRNSGNTIYF
NA	TRBV5-1	TRBJ2-1	NA	TGCGCCAGCAGCTTACGGCAGGGGTGGGATGAGCAGTTCTTC	CASSLRQGWDEQFF
TRBD1	TRBV10-3	TRBJ2-7	few	TGTGCCATCAGTGGGACAGGGGGCTACGAGCAGTACTTC	CAISGTGGYEQYF
TRBD2	TRBV19	TRBJ2-4	once	TGTGCCAGTAGTCCCCGCGGGAGGGCCAAAAACATTCAGTACTTC	CASSPRGRAKNIQYF
NA	TRBV12-2	TRBJ1-5	NA	TGTGCAAGAAGCGAGGGGGGGTATAGCAATCAGCCCCAGCATTTT	CARSEGGYSNQPQHF
NA	TRBV5-1	TRBJ2-1	NA	TGCGCCAGCAGCTTGGTTTACGGGAGCTCCTACAATGAGCAGTTCTTC	CASSLVYGSSYNEQFF
NA	TRBV18	TRBJ1-1	NA	TGTGCCAGCTCACAATCTACGGGAGGGAACACTGAAGCTTTCTTT	CASSQSTGGNTEAFF
NA	TRBV9	TRBJ1-5	few	TGTGCCAGCAGCGTAGGTGGAGGGCTCAATCAGCCCCAGCATTTT	CASSVGGGLNQPQHF
TRBD2	TRBV11-2	TRBJ2-5	NA	TGTGCCAGCAGCCCCTTCAGGCCTAGCGGGGGAGGAAAGACCCAGTACTTC	CASSPFRPSGGGKTQYF
TRBD2	TRBV27	TRBJ2-3	NA	TGTGCCAGCAGTTTATGGCTAGCGGGAGGAAGTAGCACAGATACGCAGTATTTT	CASSLWLAGGSSTDTQYF
TRBD2	TRBV9	TRBJ2-7	NA	TGTGCCAGCAGCGTAGGGACTAGCTGGTCCGAGCAGTACTTC	CASSVGTSWSEQYF
TRBD1	TRBV28	TRBJ1-2	NA	TGTGCCAGCAGTATACAGGGGGCCACTGGCTACACCTTC	CASSIQGATGYTF
NA	TRBV4-1	TRBJ1-2	NA	TGCGCCAGCAGCCAAGGAAGGGACAAAACCTATGGCTACACCTTC	CASSQGRDKTYGYTF
NA	TRBV4-2	TRBJ2-1	NA	TGTGCCAGCAGCCATCCCCCCGGGGGGCTAAAGGATGAGCAGTTCTTC	CASSHPPGGLKDEQFF
NA	TRBV27	TRBJ2-1	NA	TGTGCCAGCAGTCCGGGACTCGGACGGTACAATGAGCAGTTCTTC	CASSPGLGRYNEQFF
TRBD2	TRBV11-2	TRBJ2-7	NA	TGTGCCAGCAGCTTAGGGAGGTCCAGCGGGGGGTGCCTCTTC	CASSLGRSSGGCLF
TRBD1	TRBV11-2	TRBJ2-7	NA	TGTGCCAGCGGGGACAGGCCACCCTCCTACGAGCAGTACTTC	CASGDRPPSYEQYF
NA	TRBV30	TRBJ2-7	NA	TGTGCCTGGCTCGAGCCTGTCCTCTACGAGCAGTACTTC	CAWLEPVLYEQYF
NA	TRBV27	TRBJ2-7	NA	TGTGCCAGCAGTGGATCCCTTGGACTGGGCCTCTATAAGGCGAACGAGCAGTACTTC	CASSGSLGLGLYKANEQYF
NA	TRBV9	TRBJ1-1	NA	TGTGCCAGCAGCGTAAGGACAGAGAACACTGAAGCTTTCTTT	CASSVRTENTEAFF
NA	TRBV5-4	TRBJ2-7	once	TGTGCCAGCAGCTTGGACAGGACCTACGAGCAGTACTTC	CASSLDRTYEQYF
TRBD2	TRBV7-2	TRBJ2-5	NA	TGTGCCAGCAGCTTAGCGCACCCAGCGGGGGAGGAGACCCAGTACTTC	CASSLAHPAGEETQYF
NA	TRBV10-3	TRBJ1-1	NA	TGTGCCATCAGTGAAGGGGAGGGCACTGAAGCTTTCTTT	CAISEGEGTEAFF
NA	TRBV11-2	TRBJ2-1	NA	TGTGCCAGCAGCTTACAGGGGAATGAGCAGTTCTTC	CASSLQGNEQFF
NA	TRBV29-1	TRBJ1-2	NA	TGCAGCGTTGAAGATCGGGATCTCCTATATGGCTACACCTTC	CSVEDRDLLYGYTF
NA	TRBV1	TRBJ1-2	NA	TGCACCAGCAGCACCACGGGACAGGGGGCACCCTATGGCTACACCTTC	CTSSTTGQGAPYGYTF
NA	TRBV4-2	TRBJ2-2	NA	TGTGCCAGCAGCCAAGAGGACTATCCCGGGGAGCTGTTTTTT	CASSQEDYPGELFF
NA	TRBV28	TRBJ1-5	once	TGTGCCAGCAGTGGTAGGGGTGGGAATCAGCCCCAGCATTTT	CASSGRGGNQPQHF
TRBD2	TRBV19	TRBJ2-4	NA	TGTGCCAGTAGGGTTAGCGGGGCCATGGGCAAAAACATTCAGTACTTC	CASRVSGAMGKNIQYF
NA	TRBV19	TRBJ2-1	few	TGTGCCAGTAGTATAGGGCCCTACAATGAGCAGTTCTTC	CASSIGPYNEQFF
NA	TRBV2	TRBJ2-2	many	TGTGCCAGCAGGACACAGGGGAACACCGGGGAGCTGTTTTTT	CASRTQGNTGELFF
TRBD1	TRBV4-2	TRBJ1-1	few	TGTGCCAGCAGCCAATGGGAGGACAGGGTGAATACTGAAGCTTTCTTT	CASSQWEDRVNTEAFF
NA	TRBV27	TRBJ2-7	NA	TGTGCCAGCAGCCCCGCCCTCCGAGGGTACGAGCAGTACTTC	CASSPALRGYEQYF
NA	TRBV28	TRBJ2-2	NA	TGTGCCAGCAGTTTATTGGAGACTATGAGGGACACCGGGGAGCTGTTTTTT	CASSLLETMRDTGELFF
NA	TRBV7-8	TRBJ2-7	NA	TGTGCCAGCAGCCCCGAGCAGACTTCCTACGAGCAGTACTTC	CASSPEQTSYEQYF
NA	TRBV19	TRBJ1-4	NA	TGTGCCAGTAGTATGACCCGAGGACACCCGACTGCAACTAATGAAAAACTGTTTTTT	CASSMTRGHPTATNEKLFF
TRBD1	TRBV6-1	TRBJ2-7	once	TGTGCCAGCAGTGAAGTTCCCAAACAGGGGTACGAGCAGTACTTC	CASSEVPKQGYEQYF
NA	TRBV19	TRBJ1-5	NA	TGTGCCACCCGCCTCGGAGTTAGCAATCAGCCCCAGCATTTT	CATRLGVSNQPQHF
TRBD1	TRBV2	TRBJ2-3	NA	TGTGCCAGCAGTGAGACAGGGGCTGTTAGCACAGATACGCAGTATTTT	CASSETGAVSTDTQYF
TRBD2	TRBV7-3	TRBJ2-5	NA	TGTGCCAGCAGCTCGGGGGGGGGAGAGACCCAGTACTTC	CASSSGGGETQYF